One and the same sample provided the 19 T cell receptor beta chains below, sequenced in a study of cytomegalovirus exposure and HLA in healthy donors. Use of 60 Vbeta and 13 Jbeta primers characterized the PCR. Data came from immunoSEQ multiplex PCR; TCRdb stores just in-frame clones and leaves some out. The table records more than 150,000 clones, roughly 80% of them present only once. The sequenced sample consisted of PBMCs. The receptors were sampled from a man in his forties in good health and CMV-seropositive.

Points on this clone: The junction does not match germline at one end; this may be a read error. The rearrangement uses TRBV7-7 and TRBJ2-2, with 13 bases identical to TRBD2. CDR1 SSHAT and CDR2 FNYEAQ come from the germline V gene (reference sequence). CDR3 length: 19 residues. For the CDR3, the DNA is TGTGCTAGCAGCTTAGTCACTAGCGGGAGGGTCCAGTACACCGGGGAGCTGTTTTTT. Residues: CASSLVTSGRVQYTGELFF.

This sequence joins TRBV4-3 and TRBJ2-3, with D unclear. Per germline, CDR1 LGHNA and CDR2 YSLEER. Trimming took off 0 bases at V and 2 bases at J, with 3 bases between the two ends. This CDR3 has 13 amino acids. The CDR3 is CASSQDNTDTQYF. The CDR3 coding sequence is TGCGCCAGCAGCCAAGACAACACAGATACGCAGTATTTT.

This clone showed up just once. The genes are TRBV19 and TRBJ1-2, with D perhaps matching TRBD1 (6 bases). Trimming took 3 bases from V and 1 from J, leaving 15 bases between them. This CDR3 comprises 16 residues. Per germline, CDR1 LNHDA and CDR2 SQIVND (reference sequence). This CDR3 reads CASSMAGTPLNYGYTF. In DNA form, the CDR3 reads TGTGCCAGTAGTATGGCCGGGACACCTCTTAACTATGGCTACACCTTC.

V is TRBV6-5 and J is TRBJ2-7; 9 nucleotides match TRBD1. V shed 2 bases and J 3 bases; nucleotides not matched to a gene: 8. The length of the CDR3 is 16 residues. Germline CDR1 and CDR2: MNHEY and SVGAGI. CDR3 region: CASSYVPPGQGYEQYF. The CDR3 coding sequence is TGTGCCAGCAGTTACGTTCCGCCGGGACAGGGCTACGAGCAGTACTTC.

In its sample, this clone was seen once. This chain links TRBV4-3 with TRBJ2-2; D is unresolved. V lost 1 base, J lost 7 bases, and 16 bases lay in between. Germline V gene data show CDR1 as LGHNA and CDR2 as YSLEER. The length of the CDR3 is 16 residues. This CDR3 reads CASSQVVWPAGGELFF. CDR3 nucleotide sequence: TGCGCCAGCAGCCAAGTCGTTTGGCCCGCAGGCGGGGAGCTGTTTTTT.

J is TRBJ2-3 and V is TRBV5-1; D gene uncertain. Deletions cut 0 bases from V and 0 bases from J, with 8 bases between. The CDR3 totals 15 residues. The germline CDR1 and CDR2 sequences are SGHRS and YFSETQ. The CDR3 sequence: CASSLEASSTDTQYF. CDR3 nucleotide sequence: TGCGCCAGCAGCTTGGAAGCATCTAGCACAGATACGCAGTATTTT.

This clone was detected only a few times. The chain couples TRBV7-2 to TRBJ1-2; D might be TRBD1 (6 bases). Germline V gives CDR1 SGHTA, CDR2 FQGNSA. V shed 0 bases and J shed 6 bases, with 20 bases lying between them. The CDR3 contains 17 residues. CDR3 region: CASSLAGGGGATNGYTF. The CDR3 DNA reads as TGTGCCAGCAGCTTAGCGGGAGGAGGGGGGGCAACGAATGGCTACACCTTC.

This clone has a single count. The rearrangement uses TRBV9 and TRBJ2-6, with a possible D match to TRBD1 (6 bases). Germline V gives CDR1 SGDLS, CDR2 YYNGEE. V shed 0 bases and J shed 0 bases, with 22 bases lying between them. There are 21 residues in the CDR3. Written as DNA, the CDR3 is TGTGCCAGCAGCGTAGAACCGGCAGGGGCGACATTTCTCTCTGGGGCCAACGTCCTGACTTTC. Its translation: CASSVEPAGATFLSGANVLTF.

This clone was counted a few times. V gene TRBV6-6 combines with J gene TRBJ1-6, with D maybe TRBD1 (5 bases). Germline V gene lookup returns CDR1 MNHNY and CDR2 SVGAGI (reference sequence). There are 15 residues in the CDR3. The V end lost 2 bases, the J end lost 8 bases, and 13 bases lay between the germline ends. The CDR3 DNA sequence: TGTGCCAGCAGTTACGGGGCGGGGGTCGATTCACCCCTCCACTTT. Amino acid sequence: CASSYGAGVDSPLHF.

The CDR3 loop reads CASSLASGDNTEAFF. The CDR3 region has the DNA TGTGCCAGCAGCTTAGCGTCCGGGGATAACACTGAAGCTTTCTTT. This chain links TRBV7-9 with TRBJ1-1; D unresolved. The germline gives CDR1 SEHNR, CDR2 FQNEAQ (reference sequence). The CDR3 runs to 15 residues. V was pared by 0 bases and J by 2 bases, with 10 bases between.

This clone has a handful of counts. J is TRBJ2-2 and V is TRBV18; 8 bases match TRBD1. Germline CDR1 and CDR2: KGHSH and LQKENI. This CDR3 spans 13 amino acids. V dropped 5 bases and J dropped 9; count of bases not matched to a gene: 5. Here the CDR3 reads CASSTTGEWELFF. The CDR3 DNA is TGTGCCAGCTCAACGACAGGGGAGTGGGAGCTGTTTTTT.

This clone was counted a single time. The gene calls are TRBV30 and TRBJ2-2; 10 bases map to TRBD1. The CDR3 has 19 residues. The trim removed 0 bases at V and 1 base at J, leaving 11 bases unmatched. The germline V gene has CDR1 GTSNPN and CDR2 SVGIG (reference sequence). CDR3 bases: TGTGCCTGGAGTGTAAGGGACAGGGGAATAAAAGGGAACACCGGGGAGCTGTTTTTT. This gives the protein CAWSVRDRGIKGNTGELFF.

J is TRBJ2-3 and V is TRBV7-9; 13 bases fit TRBD2. Germline CDR1 SEHNR, CDR2 FQNEAQ (reference sequence). This CDR3 spans 17 amino acids. Losses at the gene ends were 4 bases for V and 2 bases for J; bases not matched to a gene: 6. The CDR3 nucleotides read TGTGCCAGCAGCTGGGGGGGACTAGCGGGACCCACAGATACGCAGTATTTT. Residues: CASSWGGLAGPTDTQYF.

V usage is TRBV25-1 and J usage is TRBJ1-2; D gene uncertain. The CDR3 loop spans 13 amino acids. Trimming took off 4 bases at V and 7 bases at J, with 13 bases between the two ends. Germline CDR1 and CDR2: MGHDK and SYGVNS. The CDR3 reads CASSGSLGFGYTF. In nucleotides, the CDR3 is TGTGCCAGCAGTGGGTCACTAGGATTTGGCTACACCTTC.

This clone was detected only once. The V and J genes are TRBV6-5 and TRBJ1-2, with 8 nucleotides matching TRBD1. There are 16 residues in the CDR3. CDR1 and CDR2 from the germline V gene are MNHEY and SVGAGI. V was pared by 0 bases and J by 4 bases, with 7 bases of the junction left unmatched. The CDR3 spells CASSYSDRVGLYGYTF. The DNA for the CDR3 is TGTGCCAGCAGTTACTCGGACAGGGTGGGACTCTATGGCTACACCTTC.

V gene TRBV19 combines with J gene TRBJ2-5; TRBD1 aligns across 11 bases. CDR1 is LNHDA and CDR2 is SQIVND in the germline V gene (reference sequence). V was pared by 7 bases and J by 7 bases, with 8 bases of the junction left unmatched. The CDR3 spans 14 residues. The CDR3 DNA reads TGTGCCAGTACCCCTGGACAGGGGGCAGGGACCCAGTACTTC. Its protein product is CASTPGQGAGTQYF.

This rearrangement joins TRBV6-5 to TRBJ1-5; 7 nucleotides agree with TRBD1. The J segment lost 6 bases and the V segment lost 8 bases, leaving 4 bases of the junction unmatched. The CDR3 consists of 12 residues. CDR1 and CDR2 from the germline V gene are MNHEY and SVGAGI. In nucleotides, the CDR3 is TGTGCCAGCGGAGGGGGCGTTCAGCCCCAGCATTTT. It yields the protein CASGGGVQPQHF.

There are a few counts of this clone. The rearrangement joins TRBV11-2 to TRBJ2-5, with D possibly matching TRBD1 (6 bases). V lost 5 bases and J 5 bases, leaving 15 bases between the germline ends. Germline V CDR1 and CDR2: SGHAT, FQNNGV. This CDR3 has 14 residues. The CDR3 DNA reads as TGTGCCAGCAGCGGGGGCCTTCTAAGGGAGACCCAGTACTTC. It codes for CASSGGLLRETQYF.

This chain joins TRBV6-5 and TRBJ1-2; maybe TRBD1 (6 bases). Germline V lookup: CDR1 MNHEY, CDR2 SVGAGI. V was clipped by 5 bases and J by 2 bases, with 9 bases between them. The CDR3 has 13 residues. As DNA, the CDR3 is TGTGCCAGCAGTGCAACAGGGAACTATGGCTACACCTTC. Translation: CASSATGNYGYTF.